The 20 T cell receptor beta chains below were found in one sample sequenced in a study of monozygotic twins with inflammatory bowel disease. With the 5' RACE reads reprocessed, TCRdb shows one record per CDR3 protein and no DNA. This sample contains 400,000 or so distinct CDR3 sequences. Sequencing was done on a sample of blood. These receptors originate from a human donor with ulcerative colitis or Crohn's disease, or a healthy co-twin of an affected twin (not recorded which).

The chain uses TRBV10-3 and TRBJ2-1; TCRdb designates TRBD2, a call that cannot be tested without DNA. Per germline, CDR1 ENHRY and CDR2 SYGVKD. The CDR3 totals 16 residues. The CDR3 sequence is CATGTSGPEAYNEQFF.

This sequence joins TRBV18 and TRBJ1-5; TCRdb indicates TRBD1, and absent DNA this call remains unverified. CDR3 length: 13 residues. Germline V gene data show CDR1 as KGHSH and CDR2 as LQKENI. The CDR3 here is CASSPAGGGPQHF.

The chain recombines TRBV10-3 with TRBJ1-4. This CDR3 is 13 amino acids long. In germline, CDR1 is ENHRY, CDR2 SYGVKD. The CDR3 reads CAISAGENEKLFF.

The V gene is TRBV5-5, the J gene TRBJ1-1; TCRdb's D gene call, TRBD1, goes unchecked for lack of DNA. CDR3 length equals 15 residues. Germline V gives CDR1 SGHKS, CDR2 YYEKEE (reference sequence). The CDR3: CASSLGGTGNTEAFF.

The chain employs TRBV19 and TRBJ1-5; TCRdb returns TRBD1, unconfirmable since there is no DNA. Germline lookup yields CDR1 LNHDA and CDR2 SQIVND (reference sequence). The length of the CDR3 is 15 residues. The chain's CDR3 is CASSRTGIGNQPQHF.

This chain joins TRBV24-1 and TRBJ2-1. Germline CDR1 reads KGHDR; CDR2 reads SFDVKD. The CDR3 consists of 16 residues. The CDR3 sequence: CATSDRQAGSYNEQFF.

V gene TRBV20-1 combines with J gene TRBJ2-7; TCRdb's D gene call, TRBD2, goes unchecked for lack of DNA. Germline-derived CDR1 and CDR2 are DFQATT and SNEGSKA (reference sequence). The CDR3 runs to 13 residues. CDR3 region: CSASGTSGNEQYF.

This sequence joins TRBV6-2 or TRBV6-3 and TRBJ2-7; TCRdb gives TRBD1 as the D gene, but with no DNA this cannot be confirmed. CDR1 is MNHEY, CDR2 SVGEGT, per germline. The CDR3 runs 13 residues. This chain's CDR3 is CARSYVRGHEQYF.

The chain links TRBV7-9 to TRBJ1-1. This CDR3 is built from 14 residues. CDR1 and CDR2 (germline): SEHNR, FQNEAQ (reference sequence). CDR3: CASTFRGEAAEAFF. The full variable domain, rest sourced from reference TRBV7-9 and TRBJ1-1, is DTGVSQNPRHKITKRGQNVTFRCDPISEHNRLYWYRQTLGQGPEFLTYFQNEAQLEKSRLLSDRFSAERPKGSFSTLEIQRTEQGDSAMYLCASTFRGEAAEAFFGQGTRLTVV.

The chain links TRBV12-3 or TRBV12-4 to TRBJ2-7; TCRdb gives TRBD2 as the D gene, but with no DNA this cannot be confirmed. The CDR3 is 12 amino acids. CDR3 amino acids: CASSPRAGGMNF.

The chain employs TRBV29-1 and TRBJ2-7; no DNA is available, so the TRBD1 call from TCRdb remains unchecked. There are 12 residues in the CDR3. The germline V gene has CDR1 SQVTM and CDR2 ANQGSEA. The CDR3 reads CSVEGTEYEQYF.

The chain links TRBV19 to TRBJ1-6. Germline lookup yields CDR1 LNHDA and CDR2 SQIVND (reference sequence). CDR3 length: 14 amino acids. CDR3 sequence reads: CASSISYVDSPLHF.

The chain is built from TRBV15 and TRBJ2-2. The germline V gene has CDR1 LNHNV and CDR2 YYDKDF (reference sequence). The CDR3 runs to 13 residues. The CDR3 sequence: CATSGENTGELFF.

The chain recombines TRBV28 with TRBJ2-2; absent DNA, TCRdb's TRBD2 call cannot be checked. The CDR3 length is 14 residues. CDR1 is MDHEN and CDR2 is SYDVKM in the germline V gene. The CDR3 spells CASSLRGYQELVFF.

J is TRBJ2-5 and V is TRBV27; without DNA, the TCRdb call of TRBD2 cannot be checked. Looked up from germline, CDR1 is MNHEY and CDR2 is SMNVEV (reference sequence). The CDR3 consists of 14 residues. The chain's CDR3 is CASSQRGGRETQYF.

The chain has TRBV6-1 and TRBJ2-7; TCRdb indicates TRBD1, and absent DNA this call remains unverified. CDR3 length equals 14 residues. The V gene's germline CDR1 is MNHNS and CDR2 SASEGT. This chain's CDR3 is CASRSRGNWGEQYF.

The chain is built from TRBV20-1 and TRBJ2-2; the TCRdb call, TRBD2, lacks DNA for checking. The CDR3 sequence is 14 residues long. The germline gives CDR1 DFQATT, CDR2 SNEGSKA (reference sequence). The CDR3 loop is CSTPARTNTGELFF.

V is TRBV3-1 and J is TRBJ2-2. The CDR3 is made up of 12 amino acids. The germline V gene has CDR1 LGHDT and CDR2 YNNKEL (reference sequence). CDR3 region: CASSQSPGELFF.

J is TRBJ2-2 and V is TRBV5-1; TCRdb's D call, TRBD2, is unchecked because there is no DNA. This CDR3 has 16 amino acids. The germline V gene has CDR1 SGHRS and CDR2 YFSETQ. CDR3 sequence reads: CASSLSPSPETGELFF.

The chain joins TRBV20-1 to TRBJ1-4. The CDR3 is made up of 13 amino acids. Looked up from germline, CDR1 is DFQATT and CDR2 is SNEGSKA (reference sequence). The CDR3 protein is CSAREDFNEKLFF.